This note documents a single TCR beta chain sequence. This specimen belongs to a study of patients and donors after allogeneic stem cell transplantation. The V gene lost 3 bases and the J gene lost 3 bases, with 10 bases spanning the gap. The CDR3 has 14 residues. Germline V gene data show CDR1 as SGHAT and CDR2 as FQDESV (reference sequence). TCRdb called the RT-PCR reads again in MiXCR, with one record for every CDR3 protein. The sample includes some 230,000 distinct CDR3 sequences, 13% to 15% of them seen just once. The sequenced material came from blood, either unsorted or a sorted T cell fraction (not recorded which). This chain connects TRBV11-1 to TRBJ2-3; perhaps TRBD2 as D (5 bases). The TCR comes from a human donor who was either an allogeneic HSCT recipient or a stem cell or donor lymphocyte infusion donor (not recorded which). It is not recorded whose cells these are; they may come from a transplant donor. The CDR3 sequence is CASSFGRGTDTQYF. Here the CDR3 DNA reads TGTGCCAGCAGCTTCGGCAGAGGGACAGATACGCAGTATTTT. Full variable domain (rest looked up from reference TRBV11-1 and TRBJ2-3): EAEVAQSPRYKITEKSQAVAFWCDPISGHATLYWYRQILGQGPELLVQFQDESVVDDSQLPKDRFSAERLKGVDSTLKIQPAELGDSAMYLCASSFGRGTDTQYFGPGTRLTVL.